This TCR beta chain was sequenced in a study of T cell responses to AZD1222 COVID-19 vaccine. Clones were sequenced by immunoSEQ multiplex PCR, and TCRdb holds only the in-frame ones, with some missing. This sample yields 150,000 to 200,000 clones, of which approximately 90% are seen a single time; over 1.5% belongs to the top ten. Germline assignment: CDR1 KGHSH and CDR2 LQKENI. CDR3 length equals 15 residues. The J segment lost 7 bases and the V segment lost 1 base, leaving 5 bases of the junction unmatched. The rearrangement joins TRBV18 to TRBJ1-4, with 8 bases aligning to TRBD1. The TCR sequence derives from an adult in good health. Material: peripheral blood, obtained on day 0 of AZD1222 vaccination. CDR3 coding DNA: TGTGCCAGCTCACCACTATCAGGGGGCGGTGAAAAACTGTTTTTT. This gives the protein CASSPLSGGGEKLFF.